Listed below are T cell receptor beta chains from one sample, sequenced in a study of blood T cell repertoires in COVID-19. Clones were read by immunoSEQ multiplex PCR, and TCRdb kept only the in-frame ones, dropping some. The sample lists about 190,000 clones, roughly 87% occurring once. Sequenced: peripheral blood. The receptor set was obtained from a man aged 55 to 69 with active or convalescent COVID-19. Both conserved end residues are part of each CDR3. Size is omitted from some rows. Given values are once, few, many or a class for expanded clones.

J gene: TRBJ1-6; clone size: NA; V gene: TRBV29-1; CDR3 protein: CSVLTQGLGSPLHF
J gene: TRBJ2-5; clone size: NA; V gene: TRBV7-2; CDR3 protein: CASSLEAGTIETQYF
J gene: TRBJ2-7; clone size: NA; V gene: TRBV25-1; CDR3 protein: CASSSMTGADEQYF
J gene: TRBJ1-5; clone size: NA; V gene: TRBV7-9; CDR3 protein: CASSLALQGAGNQPQHF
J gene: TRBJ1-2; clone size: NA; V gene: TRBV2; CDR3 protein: CASSVIGYTF
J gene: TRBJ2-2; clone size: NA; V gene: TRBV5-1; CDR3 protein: CASMGGSSSGELFF
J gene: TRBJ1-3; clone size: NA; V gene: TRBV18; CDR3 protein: CASSPGQSSGNTIYF
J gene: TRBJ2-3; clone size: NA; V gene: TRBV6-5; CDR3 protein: CASSSDRETDTQYF
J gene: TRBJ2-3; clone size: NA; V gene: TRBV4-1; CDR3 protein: CASSQGRRDTFLTDTQYF
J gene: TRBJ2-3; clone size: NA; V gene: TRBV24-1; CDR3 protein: CATSSGTGRTDTQYF
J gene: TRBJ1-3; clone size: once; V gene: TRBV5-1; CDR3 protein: CASSAWTGGGNTIYF
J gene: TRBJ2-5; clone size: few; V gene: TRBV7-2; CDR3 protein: CASSSLRRGETQYF
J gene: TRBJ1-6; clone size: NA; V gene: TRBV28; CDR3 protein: CASSPRTGPGSPLHF
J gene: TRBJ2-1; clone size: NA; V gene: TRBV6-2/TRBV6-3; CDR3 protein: CASSYDRTGTSGIYNEQFF
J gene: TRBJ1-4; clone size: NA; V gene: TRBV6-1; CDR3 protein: CASSGWTGSESEKLFF
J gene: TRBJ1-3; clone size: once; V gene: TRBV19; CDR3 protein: CASSIGGGPGNTIYF
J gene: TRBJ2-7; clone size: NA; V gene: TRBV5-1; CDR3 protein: CASSLQGPPEAYEQYF
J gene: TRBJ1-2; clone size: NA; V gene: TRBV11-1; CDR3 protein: CASSAQGSYGYTF
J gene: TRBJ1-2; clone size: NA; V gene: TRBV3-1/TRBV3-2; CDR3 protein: CASSQDRVGYTF
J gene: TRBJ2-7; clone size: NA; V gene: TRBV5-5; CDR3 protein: CASSLTRGTYEQYF
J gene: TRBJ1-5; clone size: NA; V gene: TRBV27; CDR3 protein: CASSFRGGVQPQHF
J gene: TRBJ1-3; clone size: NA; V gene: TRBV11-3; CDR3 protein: CASSRGSSGNTIYF
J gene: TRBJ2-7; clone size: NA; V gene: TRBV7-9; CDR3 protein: CASSLAGSPYEQYF
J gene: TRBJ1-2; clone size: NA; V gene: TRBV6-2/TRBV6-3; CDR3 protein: CASSYQAGGYTF
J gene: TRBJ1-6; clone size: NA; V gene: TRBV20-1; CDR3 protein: CSATSRDRTWF
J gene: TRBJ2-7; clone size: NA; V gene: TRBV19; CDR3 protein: CASSHGQGAYEQYF
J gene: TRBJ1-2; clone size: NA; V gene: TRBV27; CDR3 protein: CASSLYGYGYTF
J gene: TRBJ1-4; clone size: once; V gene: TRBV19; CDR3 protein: CASSRTNEKLFF
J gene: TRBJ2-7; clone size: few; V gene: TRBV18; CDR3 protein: CASSRRTGNSYEQYF
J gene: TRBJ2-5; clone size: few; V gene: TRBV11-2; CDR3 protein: CASSLDEQIWETQYF
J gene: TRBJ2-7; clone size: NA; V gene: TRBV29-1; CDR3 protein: CSVETGDSYEQYF
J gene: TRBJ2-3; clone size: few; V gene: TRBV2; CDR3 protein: CASSGPGLDTDTQYF
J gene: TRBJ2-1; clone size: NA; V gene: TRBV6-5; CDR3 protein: CASSFTTSGGYNEQFF
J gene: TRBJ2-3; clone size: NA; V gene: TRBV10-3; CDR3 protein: CATMTGITDTQYF
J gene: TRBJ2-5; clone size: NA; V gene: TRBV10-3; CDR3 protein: CAISVGRGRRETQYF
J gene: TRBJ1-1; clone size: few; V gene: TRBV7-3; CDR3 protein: CASSGGMNTEAFF
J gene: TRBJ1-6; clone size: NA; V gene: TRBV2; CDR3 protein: CASKLEGADSPLHF
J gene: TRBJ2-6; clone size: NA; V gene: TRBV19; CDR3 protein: CASNSESSGANVLTF
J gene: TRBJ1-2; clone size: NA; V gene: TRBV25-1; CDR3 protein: CASSEYLSVHGYTF
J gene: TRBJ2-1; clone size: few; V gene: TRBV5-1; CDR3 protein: CASSAGLAYEQFF
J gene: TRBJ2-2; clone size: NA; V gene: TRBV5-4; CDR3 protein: CASSFVAGVSTGELFF
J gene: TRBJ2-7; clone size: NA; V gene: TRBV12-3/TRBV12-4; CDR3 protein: CASSLRSGQRF